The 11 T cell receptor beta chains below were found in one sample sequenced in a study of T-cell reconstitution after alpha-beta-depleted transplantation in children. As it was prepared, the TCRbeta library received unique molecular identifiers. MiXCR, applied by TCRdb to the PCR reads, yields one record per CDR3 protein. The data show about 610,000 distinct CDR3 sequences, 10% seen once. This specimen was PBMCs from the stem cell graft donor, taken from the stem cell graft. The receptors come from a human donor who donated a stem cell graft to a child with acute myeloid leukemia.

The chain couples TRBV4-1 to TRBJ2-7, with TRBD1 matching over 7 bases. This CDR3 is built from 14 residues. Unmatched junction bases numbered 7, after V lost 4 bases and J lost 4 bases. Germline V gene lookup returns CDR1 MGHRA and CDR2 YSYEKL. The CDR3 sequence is CASSRHRGEYEQYF. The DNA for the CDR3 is TGCGCCAGCAGCCGCCACAGGGGAGAGTACGAGCAGTACTTC.

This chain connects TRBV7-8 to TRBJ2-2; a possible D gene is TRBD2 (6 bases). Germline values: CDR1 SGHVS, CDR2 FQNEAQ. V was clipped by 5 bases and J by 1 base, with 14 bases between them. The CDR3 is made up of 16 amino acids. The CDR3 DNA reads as TGTGCCAGCAGCCCCCAGGGTAGCGGGAACACCGGGGAGCTGTTTTTT. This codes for CASSPQGSGNTGELFF.

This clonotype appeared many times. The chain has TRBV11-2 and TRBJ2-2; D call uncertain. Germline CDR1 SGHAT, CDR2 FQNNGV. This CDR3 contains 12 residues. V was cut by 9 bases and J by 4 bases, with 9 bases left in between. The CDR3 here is CASAVGTGELFF. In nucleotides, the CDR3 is TGTGCCAGTGCCGTCGGCACCGGGGAGCTGTTTTTT.

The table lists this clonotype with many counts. The CDR3 DNA follows: TGTGCCAGCAGTGTTAGACAGAACAATCAGCCCCAGCATTTT. This sequence encodes CASSVRQNNQPQHF. The rearrangement joins TRBV6-1 to TRBJ1-5; TRBD1 is a possible D gene (5 bases). Trimming took 4 bases from V and 3 from J, leaving 10 bases between them. Germline V gene data show CDR1 as MNHNS and CDR2 as SASEGT. CDR3 length equals 14 residues.

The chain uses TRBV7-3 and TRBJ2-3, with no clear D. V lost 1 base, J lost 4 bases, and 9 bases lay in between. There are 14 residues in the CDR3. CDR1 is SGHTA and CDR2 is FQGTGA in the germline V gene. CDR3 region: CASSLNVNADTQYF. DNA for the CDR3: TGTGCCAGCAGCTTAAATGTGAACGCAGATACGCAGTATTTT.

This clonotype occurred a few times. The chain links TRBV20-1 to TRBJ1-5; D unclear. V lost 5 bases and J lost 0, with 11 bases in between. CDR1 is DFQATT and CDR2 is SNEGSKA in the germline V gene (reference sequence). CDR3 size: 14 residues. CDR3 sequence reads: CSAPRADSNQPQHF. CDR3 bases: TGCAGTGCTCCCCGGGCCGATAGCAATCAGCCCCAGCATTTT.

CDR3 protein: CASRESGGNTEAFF. The CDR3, as DNA: TGTGCCAGCAGGGAGTCAGGGGGGAACACTGAAGCTTTCTTT. This chain uses TRBV6-2 or TRBV6-3 with TRBJ1-1, with TRBD1 matching over 7 bases. There are 14 residues in the CDR3. V was clipped by 6 bases and J by 1 base; unmatched bases: 5. The germline CDR1 and CDR2 sequences are MNHEY and SVGEGT.

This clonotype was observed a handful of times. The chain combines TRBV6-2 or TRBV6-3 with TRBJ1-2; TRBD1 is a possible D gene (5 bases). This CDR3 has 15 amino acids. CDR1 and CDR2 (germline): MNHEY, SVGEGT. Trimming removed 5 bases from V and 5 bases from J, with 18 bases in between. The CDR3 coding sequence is TGTGCCAGCAGTATTGTCACCAGGGCCGGGTATGGCTACACCTTC. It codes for CASSIVTRAGYGYTF.

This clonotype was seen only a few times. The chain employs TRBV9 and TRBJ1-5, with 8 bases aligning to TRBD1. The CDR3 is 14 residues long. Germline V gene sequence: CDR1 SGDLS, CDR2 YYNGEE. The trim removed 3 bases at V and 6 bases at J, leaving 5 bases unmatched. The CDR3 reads CASSGGQGGQPQHF. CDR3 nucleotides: TGTGCCAGCAGCGGAGGACAGGGAGGTCAGCCCCAGCATTTT.

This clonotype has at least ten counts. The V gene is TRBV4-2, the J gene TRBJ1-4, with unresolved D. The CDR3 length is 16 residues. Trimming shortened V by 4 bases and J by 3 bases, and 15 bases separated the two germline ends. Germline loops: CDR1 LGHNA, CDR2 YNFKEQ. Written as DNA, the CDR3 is TGTGCCAGCAGCCTCAGCACGGGAGCGGCTAATGAAAAACTGTTTTTT. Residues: CASSLSTGAANEKLFF.

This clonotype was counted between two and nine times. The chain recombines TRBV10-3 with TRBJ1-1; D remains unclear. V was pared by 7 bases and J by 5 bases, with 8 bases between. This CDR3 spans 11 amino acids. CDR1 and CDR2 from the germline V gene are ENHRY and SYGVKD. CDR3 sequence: CAITGGTEAFF. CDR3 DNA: TGTGCCATCACAGGAGGGACTGAAGCTTTCTTT.